One sample yielded the 7 T cell receptor beta chains listed below, sequenced in a study. A single record per CDR3 protein comes from TCRdb applying MiXCR to the RT-PCR reads. This sample yields hundreds of thousands of distinct CDR3 sequences, of which approximately 15% are seen a single time; 3.6% belongs to the top ten. Sequencing used memory CD4+ T cells from blood. These receptors came from a female donor in good health, serving as a healthy control.

This clonotype was seen a handful of times. This chain uses TRBV4-3 with TRBJ2-3; D is unresolved. V was pared by 5 bases and J by 1 base, with 4 bases between. This CDR3 has 12 residues. Germline CDR1 and CDR2: LGHNA and YSLEER. This CDR3 reads CASSWRTDTQYF. The CDR3, as DNA: TGCGCCAGCAGCTGGCGCACAGATACGCAGTATTTT.

This clonotype occurred many times. The gene calls are TRBV29-1 and TRBJ2-7; 7 bases are a match to TRBD2. V was pared by 6 bases and J by 0 bases, with 11 bases of the junction left unmatched. CDR1 is SQVTM and CDR2 is ANQGSEA in the germline V gene. This CDR3 contains 15 residues. Here the CDR3 reads CSVTGAGDLSYEQYF. The DNA for the CDR3 is TGCAGCGTCACTGGGGCGGGAGACCTCTCCTACGAGCAGTACTTC.

In its sample, this clonotype was seen a few times. The chain is built from TRBV7-2 and TRBJ2-1; a possible D gene is TRBD2 (7 bases). CDR1 SGHTA and CDR2 FQGNSA come from the germline V gene. Trimming took 4 bases from V and 4 from J, leaving 14 bases between them. The CDR3 loop spans 15 amino acids. CDR3 loop: CASSSSGGVYNEQFF. The DNA for the CDR3 is TGTGCCAGCAGCTCTTCGGGGGGCGTATACAATGAGCAGTTCTTC.

Remarks on this clonotype: A read error is possible here, since a much larger clone lies one base away. The V call is TRBV7-2, the J call TRBJ1-5, with D perhaps matching TRBD1 (5 bases). In germline, CDR1 is SGHTA, CDR2 FQGNSA. Trimming removed 5 bases from V and 6 bases from J, with 17 bases in between. The CDR3 sequence is 15 residues long. CDR3 sequence reads: CTSSASLGLGQPQHF. The CDR3 DNA is TGTACCAGCAGCGCGAGCCTGGGGCTGGGTCAGCCCCAGCATTTT.

This clonotype was seen a handful of times. The chain recombines TRBV6-1 with TRBJ2-3; D is uncertain. The germline CDR1 and CDR2 sequences are MNHNS and SASEGT. V lost 7 bases and J lost 3, with 17 bases in between. The CDR3 runs to 15 residues. The CDR3 DNA follows: TGTGCCAGCATTCGGTCAGGAATGGTGACAGATACGCAGTATTTT. It specifies CASIRSGMVTDTQYF.

This clonotype was observed a handful of times. This chain connects TRBV7-2 to TRBJ2-4, with 10 bases identical to TRBD2. This CDR3 region has 22 residues. Germline V CDR1 and CDR2: SGHTA, FQGNSA. V trimming: 1 base; J trimming: 3 bases; junction bases outside the gene matches: 21. The CDR3 coding sequence is TGTGCCAGCAGCTTAGTACCGAACAGGGGAAGGGGGCTAGCGGGAGTCAAAAACATTCAGTACTTC. Translation: CASSLVPNRGRGLAGVKNIQYF.

In its sample, this clonotype was seen many times. The CDR3 DNA sequence: TGCGCCAGCAGCCAAGATCTGTGGGGGACCTCCTACAATGAGCAGTTCTTC. Translation gives CASSQDLWGTSYNEQFF. The chain combines TRBV4-3 with TRBJ2-1; D tentatively fits TRBD1 or TRBD2 (5 bases each). Germline V lookup: CDR1 LGHNA, CDR2 YSLEER. This CDR3 region has 17 residues. V was clipped by 0 bases and J by 0 bases, with 12 bases between them.